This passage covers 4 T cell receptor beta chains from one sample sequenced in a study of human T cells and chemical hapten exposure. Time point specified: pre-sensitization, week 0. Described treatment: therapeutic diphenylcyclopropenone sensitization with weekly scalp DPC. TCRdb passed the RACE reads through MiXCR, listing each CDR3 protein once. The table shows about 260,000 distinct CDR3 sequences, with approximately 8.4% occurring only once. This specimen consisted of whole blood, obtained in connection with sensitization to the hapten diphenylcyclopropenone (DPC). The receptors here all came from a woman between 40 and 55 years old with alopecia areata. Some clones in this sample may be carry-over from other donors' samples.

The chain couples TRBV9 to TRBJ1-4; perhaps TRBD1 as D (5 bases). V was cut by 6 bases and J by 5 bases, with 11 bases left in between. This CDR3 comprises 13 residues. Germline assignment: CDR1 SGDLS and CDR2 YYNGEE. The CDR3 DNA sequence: TGTGCCAGCAATGGGGCAGAGAATGAAAAACTGTTTTTT. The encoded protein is CASNGAENEKLFF.

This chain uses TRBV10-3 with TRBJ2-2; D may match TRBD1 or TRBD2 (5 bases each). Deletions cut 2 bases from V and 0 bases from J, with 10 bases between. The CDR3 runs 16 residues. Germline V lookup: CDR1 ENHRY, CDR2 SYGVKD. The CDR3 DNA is TGTGCCATCAGTGAGGGGGGACCATCGAACACCGGGGAGCTGTTTTTT. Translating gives CAISEGGPSNTGELFF.

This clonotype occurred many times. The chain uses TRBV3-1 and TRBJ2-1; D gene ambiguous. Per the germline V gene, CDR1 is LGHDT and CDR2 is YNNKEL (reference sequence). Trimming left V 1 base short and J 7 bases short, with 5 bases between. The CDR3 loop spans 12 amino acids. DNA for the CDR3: TGTGCCAGCAGCCAAGGAACTAATGAGCAGTTCTTC. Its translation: CASSQGTNEQFF.

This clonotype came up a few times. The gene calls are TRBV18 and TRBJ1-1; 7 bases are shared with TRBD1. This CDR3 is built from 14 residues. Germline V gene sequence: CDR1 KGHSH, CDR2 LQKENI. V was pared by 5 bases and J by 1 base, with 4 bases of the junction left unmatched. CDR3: CASSSGQQNTEAFF. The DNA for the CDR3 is TGTGCCAGCTCATCGGGACAGCAGAACACTGAAGCTTTCTTT.